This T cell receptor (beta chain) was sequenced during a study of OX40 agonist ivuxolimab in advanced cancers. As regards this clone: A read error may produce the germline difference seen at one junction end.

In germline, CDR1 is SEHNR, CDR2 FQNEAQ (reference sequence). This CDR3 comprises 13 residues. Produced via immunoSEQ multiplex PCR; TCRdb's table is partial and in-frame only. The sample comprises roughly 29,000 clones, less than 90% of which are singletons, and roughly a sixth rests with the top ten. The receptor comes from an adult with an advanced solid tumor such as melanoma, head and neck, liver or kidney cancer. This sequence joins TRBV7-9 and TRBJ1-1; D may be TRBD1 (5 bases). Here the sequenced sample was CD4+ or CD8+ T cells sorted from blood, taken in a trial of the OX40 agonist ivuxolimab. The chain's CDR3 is CASRLAGDTEAFF. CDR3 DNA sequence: TGTGCCAGCAGATTAGCGGGGGACACTGAAGCTTTCTTT.